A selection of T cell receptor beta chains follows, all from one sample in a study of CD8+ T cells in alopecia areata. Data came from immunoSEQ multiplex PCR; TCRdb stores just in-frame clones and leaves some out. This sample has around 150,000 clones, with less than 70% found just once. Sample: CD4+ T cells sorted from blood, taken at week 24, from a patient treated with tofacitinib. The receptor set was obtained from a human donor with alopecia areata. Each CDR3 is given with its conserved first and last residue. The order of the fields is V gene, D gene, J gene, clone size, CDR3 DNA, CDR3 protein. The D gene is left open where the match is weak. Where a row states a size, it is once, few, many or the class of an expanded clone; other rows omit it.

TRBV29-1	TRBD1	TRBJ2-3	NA	TGCAGCGTTGAGGGGGACAGTAACGTGGATACGCAGTATTTT	CSVEGDSNVDTQYF
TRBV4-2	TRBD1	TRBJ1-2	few	TGTGCCAGCAGCGACAGGGTCTTAGATGGCTACACCTTC	CASSDRVLDGYTF
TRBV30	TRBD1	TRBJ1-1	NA	TGTGCCTCACACAGGGGCCCGGGGACTGAAGCTTTCTTT	CASHRGPGTEAFF
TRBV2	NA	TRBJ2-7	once	TGTGCCAGCAGGCGCTGGACCTCCTACGAGCAGTACTTC	CASRRWTSYEQYF
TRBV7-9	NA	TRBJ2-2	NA	TGTGCCAGCGGCTGGCGCACCGGGGAGCTGTTTTTT	CASGWRTGELFF
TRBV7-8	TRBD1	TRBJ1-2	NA	TGTGCCAGCAGCATACAGGGGTGGGACTATGGCTACACCTTC	CASSIQGWDYGYTF
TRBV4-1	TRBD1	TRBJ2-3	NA	TGCGCCAGCAGCCAAACCGGGACAGGAGCTAGCACAGATACGCAGTATTTT	CASSQTGTGASTDTQYF
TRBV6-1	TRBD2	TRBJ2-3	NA	TGTGCCAGCAGTGTGGGCGGGGGGGCCCTCATCGGAATCACAGATACGCAGTATTTT	CASSVGGGALIGITDTQYF
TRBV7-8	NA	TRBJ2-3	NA	TGTGCCAGCAGCTTAGAACGGGGGATCACAGATACGCAGTATTTT	CASSLERGITDTQYF
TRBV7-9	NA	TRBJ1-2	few	TGTGCCAGCAGCGAAGCTCAGAAACGCTATGGCTACACCTTC	CASSEAQKRYGYTF
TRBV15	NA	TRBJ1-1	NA	TGTGCCACCAGCAGAGTAGGGGGTGACACTGAAGCTTTCTTT	CATSRVGGDTEAFF
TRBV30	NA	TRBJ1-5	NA	TGTGCCTGGAGTGGGGGGTCCTTAGGGGCCAGCAATCAGCCCCAGCATTTT	CAWSGGSLGASNQPQHF
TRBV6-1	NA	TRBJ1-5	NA	TGTGCCAGCAGTGCACAGACCCAAGGTTATCAGCCCCAGCATTTT	CASSAQTQGYQPQHF
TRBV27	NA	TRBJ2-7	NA	TGTGCCAGCAGTCTTAAGGTGGGGGCTCCCTACGAGCAGTACTTC	CASSLKVGAPYEQYF
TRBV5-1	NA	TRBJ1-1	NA	TGCGCCAGCACGGGTGAACGGGGGACTGAAGCTTTCTTT	CASTGERGTEAFF
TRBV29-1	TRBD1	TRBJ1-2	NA	TGCAGCGTGGAAGGACAGGGTTTCCCTAACTATGGCTACACCTTC	CSVEGQGFPNYGYTF
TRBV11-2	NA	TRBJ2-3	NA	TGTGCCAGCAGCTTAGAGGGGAGAGGGTTTAGGTCAGATACGCAGTATTTT	CASSLEGRGFRSDTQYF
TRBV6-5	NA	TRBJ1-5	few	TGTGCCAGCAGTTACTCGAACCAGGGTGCGGAACAGCCCCAGCATTTT	CASSYSNQGAEQPQHF
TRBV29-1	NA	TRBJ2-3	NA	TGCAGCGCCGTTATAGCTCACACAGATACGCAGTATTTT	CSAVIAHTDTQYF
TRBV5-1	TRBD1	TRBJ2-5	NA	TGCGCCAGCAGCTTCAGACAGGGAGAGACCCAGTACTTC	CASSFRQGETQYF
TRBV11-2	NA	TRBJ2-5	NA	TGTGCCAGCAGCCTTAGGTTTCAGGGGACCCCCCCACAAGAGACCCAGTACTTC	CASSLRFQGTPPQETQYF
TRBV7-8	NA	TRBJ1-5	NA	TGTGCCAGCAGCTTGGCAGGGAGCAATCAGCCCCAGCATTTT	CASSLAGSNQPQHF
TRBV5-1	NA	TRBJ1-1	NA	TGCGCCAGCAGCTTGGCCTTATCCTTTGAAGCTTTCTTT	CASSLALSFEAFF
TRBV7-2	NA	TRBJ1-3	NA	TGTGCCAGCAGCTCGGAGGCAGGTGGAAACACCATATATTTT	CASSSEAGGNTIYF